The 27 T cell receptor beta chains presented below share a single source sample, sequenced in a study of blood T cell repertoires in COVID-19. The method was immunoSEQ multiplex PCR; TCRdb's version includes in-frame clones alone and lacks a portion of them. The sample lists 320,000 or so clones, approximately 84% occurring once. Input material: PBMCs or T cells enriched from blood (not recorded which). Receptor source: a young woman who had recovered from COVID-19.

The chain links TRBV5-1 to TRBJ1-2; D gene unclear. Germline-derived CDR1 and CDR2 are SGHRS and YFSETQ. V lost 4 bases and J 0 bases, leaving 7 bases between the germline ends. The CDR3 runs 13 residues. The CDR3 bases are TGCGCCAGCAGCCGAGGAGCTAACTATGGCTACACCTTC. This encodes CASSRGANYGYTF.

The rearrangement links TRBV30 to TRBJ2-6, with D possibly being TRBD2 (6 bases). V was cut by 8 bases and J by 0 bases, with 32 bases left in between. This CDR3 region has 21 residues. Germline values: CDR1 GTSNPN, CDR2 SVGIG (reference sequence). Here the CDR3 reads CAKEGGGASLDASSGANVLTF. The CDR3, as DNA: TGTGCCAAGGAGGGTGGTGGGGCTTCACTAGACGCGAGCTCTGGGGCCAACGTCCTGACTTTC.

This clone was observed a few times. The V and J genes are TRBV9 and TRBJ1-4; 7 positions agree with TRBD1. V lost 2 bases, J lost 3 bases, and 1 base stayed unmatched. The germline V gene encodes CDR1 SGDLS and CDR2 YYNGEE. CDR3 length equals 14 residues. The CDR3 DNA reads as TGTGCCAGCAGCGTCCAGGGGGCTAATGAAAAACTGTTTTTT. Translating it yields CASSVQGANEKLFF.

The chain employs TRBV4-3 and TRBJ2-3; TRBD2 matches 12 bases. Unmatched junction bases numbered 6, after V lost 1 base and J lost 7 bases. Germline V CDR1 and CDR2: LGHNA, YSLEER. There are 16 residues in the CDR3. The CDR3 region is CASSQASGGVSYTQYF. In DNA form, the CDR3 reads TGCGCCAGCAGCCAAGCTAGCGGGGGGGTCTCGTATACGCAGTATTTT.

V and J are TRBV20-1 and TRBJ2-5; no clear D. The CDR3 sequence is 11 residues long. Germline V gene data show CDR1 as DFQATT and CDR2 as SNEGSKA (reference sequence). V was shortened by 3 bases and J by 5 bases, with 7 bases between the two germline ends. CDR3 sequence (DNA): TGCAGTGCTAGTGTCCAGGAGACCCAGTACTTC. This gives the protein CSASVQETQYF.

This sequence joins TRBV15 and TRBJ1-4; unclear D gene. With 0 bases removed from V and 0 bases from J, the gap between germline ends came to 11 bases. The CDR3 spans 17 residues. The germline CDR1 and CDR2 sequences are LNHNV and YYDKDF (reference sequence). Here the CDR3 reads CATSRELPSATNEKLFF. In DNA form, the CDR3 reads TGTGCCACCAGCAGAGAACTCCCGTCTGCAACTAATGAAAAACTGTTTTTT.

This rearrangement joins TRBV15 to TRBJ1-1; TRBD1 matches 12 bases. Looked up from germline, CDR1 is LNHNV and CDR2 is YYDKDF (reference sequence). V lost 4 bases to trimming and J lost 4 bases; unmatched junction nucleotides: 7. This CDR3 is built from 16 residues. For the CDR3, the DNA is TGTGCCACCAGCACCGGGACAGGGGGCGAGAGCACTGAAGCTTTCTTT. It encodes CATSTGTGGESTEAFF.

The rearrangement joins TRBV19 to TRBJ2-1, with 8 bases matching TRBD2. Looked up from germline, CDR1 is LNHDA and CDR2 is SQIVND (reference sequence). Unmatched junction bases numbered 4, after V lost 1 base and J lost 5 bases. The CDR3 is 15 amino acids. The CDR3 here is CASSIAGGAHNEQFF. DNA of the CDR3: TGTGCCAGTAGTATAGCGGGGGGGGCCCACAATGAGCAGTTCTTC.

The chain links TRBV18 to TRBJ2-2, with a tentative D call TRBD1 (5 bases). Germline V lookup: CDR1 KGHSH, CDR2 LQKENI. The CDR3 is 14 residues long. Trimming left V 6 bases short and J 4 bases short, with 12 bases between. The CDR3 region is CASSTAGLTGELFF. The DNA of the CDR3 is TGTGCCAGCTCGACGGCAGGGCTCACCGGGGAGCTGTTTTTT.

The genes are TRBV4-1 and TRBJ2-3, with TRBD2 matching over 12 bases. CDR3 length: 17 amino acids. Germline CDR1 MGHRA, CDR2 YSYEKL. V lost 1 base to trimming and J lost 1 base; unmatched junction nucleotides: 3. The CDR3 sequence: CASSQAGLAGRTDTQYF. CDR3 DNA sequence: TGCGCCAGCAGCCAAGCCGGACTAGCGGGGCGCACAGATACGCAGTATTTT.

J is TRBJ1-2 and V is TRBV4-1, with 7 nucleotides matching TRBD1. Germline V lookup: CDR1 MGHRA, CDR2 YSYEKL. The length of the CDR3 is 15 residues. V trimming: 1 base; J trimming: 2 bases; junction bases outside the gene matches: 4. The CDR3 DNA follows: TGCGCCAGCAGCCAAGGAGGCAGGGGGAACTATGGCTACACCTTC. Amino acids: CASSQGGRGNYGYTF.

The chain uses TRBV6-5 and TRBJ2-3, with D maybe TRBD1 (6 bases). Germline V gene lookup returns CDR1 MNHEY and CDR2 SVGAGI. This CDR3 has 16 amino acids. Trimming removed 4 bases from V and 1 base from J, with 15 bases in between. The CDR3 sequence is CASSFDEAGGTDTQYF. CDR3 bases: TGTGCCAGCAGTTTCGATGAGGCAGGGGGCACAGATACGCAGTATTTT.

J is TRBJ1-2 and V is TRBV5-5, with TRBD1 identical over 7 bases. CDR3 length: 16 residues. Trimming at V came to 5 bases and at J to 10 bases, leaving 20 bases not matched to a gene. The germline gives CDR1 SGHKS, CDR2 YYEKEE (reference sequence). The chain's CDR3 is CASRPDRLSPGQPYTF. As DNA, the CDR3 is TGTGCCAGCAGGCCCGATAGATTATCCCCGGGACAGCCCTACACCTTC.

The chain uses TRBV27 and TRBJ1-2, with a tentative D call TRBD1 (5 bases). The CDR3 covers 13 residues. Germline lookup yields CDR1 MNHEY and CDR2 SMNVEV (reference sequence). The V gene lost 3 bases and the J gene lost 3 bases, with 8 bases spanning the gap. In DNA form, the CDR3 reads TGTGCCAGCAGTTTTTCCAGGGACTATGGCTACACCTTC. Translation gives CASSFSRDYGYTF.

The rearrangement uses TRBV28 and TRBJ1-5; a possible D gene is TRBD1 (5 bases). The germline V gene encodes CDR1 MDHEN and CDR2 SYDVKM. The V end was cut by 3 bases, the J end by 0 bases, with 18 bases between. The length of the CDR3 is 18 residues. CDR3 coding DNA: TGTGCCAGCAGTTTCGGGCGGATGGGGCAGCATAGCAATCAGCCCCAGCATTTT. Translating it yields CASSFGRMGQHSNQPQHF.

This chain uses TRBV5-1 with TRBJ2-5, with 12 bases lining up with TRBD2. The CDR3 is 16 amino acids. Germline V lookup: CDR1 SGHRS, CDR2 YFSETQ. V dropped 0 bases and J dropped 5; count of bases not matched to a gene: 5. CDR3 bases: TGCGCCAGCAGCTTGGGTCCTAGCGGGGGGGCGGAGACCCAGTACTTC. Its protein product is CASSLGPSGGAETQYF.

The V and J genes are TRBV5-1 and TRBJ1-4; tentative D call: TRBD1 (5 bases). The V gene's germline CDR1 is SGHRS and CDR2 YFSETQ. The CDR3 length is 15 residues. The V gene lost 4 bases and the J gene lost 8 bases, with 18 bases spanning the gap. Written as DNA, the CDR3 is TGCGCCAGCAGCGGACTAGAGGAGGGGTCGGAAAAACTGTTTTTT. Protein product: CASSGLEEGSEKLFF.

The rearrangement joins TRBV28 to TRBJ2-4; TRBD1 matches 12 bases. This CDR3 spans 21 amino acids. Germline loops: CDR1 MDHEN, CDR2 SYDVKM. The junction had 13 bases not matched to a gene; V was cut back by 1 base and J by 0 bases. The DNA of the CDR3 is TGTGCCAGCAGTTTATTTAGATTGGGACAGGGGGCGATGCCAGCCAAAAACATTCAGTACTTC. Protein: CASSLFRLGQGAMPAKNIQYF.

This clone showed up just a few times. This rearrangement joins TRBV2 to TRBJ2-3; a possible D gene is TRBD2 (5 bases). CDR3 size: 16 residues. Germline loops: CDR1 SNHLY, CDR2 FYNNEI. V was cut by 0 bases and J by 6 bases, with 16 bases left in between. This CDR3 is CASSEARTSVVDTQYF. In DNA, the CDR3 is TGTGCCAGCAGTGAAGCCCGGACTTCGGTGGTCGATACGCAGTATTTT.

The chain has TRBV4-3 and TRBJ2-2, with 10 bases identical to TRBD2. CDR3 length equals 17 residues. CDR1 and CDR2 from the germline V gene are LGHNA and YSLEER. The junction had 6 bases not matched to a gene; V was cut back by 1 base and J by 4 bases. Here the CDR3 reads CASSQGLLAGRTGELFF. The CDR3 coding sequence is TGCGCCAGCAGCCAAGGGCTACTAGCGGGGCGCACCGGGGAGCTGTTTTTT.

The chain is built from TRBV5-1 and TRBJ1-1; the D gene is possibly TRBD1 (6 bases). Germline V gives CDR1 SGHRS, CDR2 YFSETQ. V was cut by 5 bases and J by 2 bases, with 10 bases left in between. CDR3 length equals 13 residues. This CDR3 reads CASSWTVNTEAFF. Here the CDR3 DNA reads TGCGCCAGCAGTTGGACAGTTAACACTGAAGCTTTCTTT. The whole variable domain, filled in from reference TRBV5-1 and TRBJ1-1, reads KAGVTQTPRYLIKTRGQQVTLSCSPISGHRSVSWYQQTPGQGLQFLFEYFSETQRNKGNFPGRFSGRQFSNSRSEMNVSTLELGDSALYLCASSWTVNTEAFFGQGTRLTVV.

The V gene is TRBV28, the J gene TRBJ1-1; D remains unclear. Trimming took 3 bases from V and 3 from J, leaving 8 bases between them. This CDR3 spans 13 amino acids. Germline assignment: CDR1 MDHEN and CDR2 SYDVKM. CDR3 residues: CASSFFPDTEAFF. CDR3 nucleotide sequence: TGTGCCAGCAGTTTTTTTCCGGACACTGAAGCTTTCTTT. Drawing the rest from reference TRBV28 and TRBJ1-1, the complete variable domain is DVKVTQSSRYLVKRTGEKVFLECVQDMDHENMFWYRQDPGLGLRLIYFSYDVKMKEKGDIPEGYSVSREKKERFSLILESASTNQTSMYLCASSFFPDTEAFFGQGTRLTVV.

The J gene is TRBJ2-3, the V gene TRBV4-2, with 11 nucleotides matching TRBD2. The junction had 7 bases not matched to a gene; V was cut back by 1 base and J by 4 bases. The CDR3 has 17 amino acids. Germline CDR1 LGHNA, CDR2 YNFKEQ. The CDR3 bases are TGTGCCAGCAGCCAAGTGCTAGCGGGGGGCCTCGCAGATACGCAGTATTTT. Its translation is CASSQVLAGGLADTQYF.

The chain carries TRBV6-4 and TRBJ1-5, with unresolved D. The CDR3 runs to 16 residues. V was cut by 2 bases and J by 0 bases, with 11 bases left in between. Germline V CDR1 and CDR2: MRHNA, SNTAGT. DNA for the CDR3: TGTGCCAGCAGTGACGGTAGAGAATATAGCAATCAGCCCCAGCATTTT. Its protein is CASSDGREYSNQPQHF.

The genes are TRBV9 and TRBJ2-2; 8 positions agree with TRBD1. CDR3 length: 17 residues. The germline V gene encodes CDR1 SGDLS and CDR2 YYNGEE. V was clipped by 6 bases and J by 0 bases; unmatched bases: 10. The CDR3 reads CASTTARDRPNTGELFF. For the CDR3, the DNA is TGTGCCAGCACCACTGCCCGGGACAGGCCGAACACCGGGGAGCTGTTTTTT.

The CDR3 DNA is TGCAGTGCTAGATCAGGGCATGGCTACACCTTC. Residues: CSARSGHGYTF. The chain carries TRBV20-1 and TRBJ1-2; tentative D call: TRBD1 (5 bases). Germline V gene sequence: CDR1 DFQATT, CDR2 SNEGSKA (reference sequence). The CDR3 is made up of 11 amino acids. Deletions cut 2 bases from V and 6 bases from J, with 7 bases between.

V usage is TRBV19 and J usage is TRBJ2-3; 11 bases map to TRBD2. The CDR3 has 17 residues. CDR1 and CDR2 from the germline V gene are LNHDA and SQIVND (reference sequence). The J segment lost 5 bases and the V segment lost 4 bases, leaving 11 bases of the junction unmatched. In DNA form, the CDR3 reads TGTGCCAGTAGTAAGCCCCCGACTAGCGGGGTTAGAGATACGCAGTATTTT. Translation gives CASSKPPTSGVRDTQYF.